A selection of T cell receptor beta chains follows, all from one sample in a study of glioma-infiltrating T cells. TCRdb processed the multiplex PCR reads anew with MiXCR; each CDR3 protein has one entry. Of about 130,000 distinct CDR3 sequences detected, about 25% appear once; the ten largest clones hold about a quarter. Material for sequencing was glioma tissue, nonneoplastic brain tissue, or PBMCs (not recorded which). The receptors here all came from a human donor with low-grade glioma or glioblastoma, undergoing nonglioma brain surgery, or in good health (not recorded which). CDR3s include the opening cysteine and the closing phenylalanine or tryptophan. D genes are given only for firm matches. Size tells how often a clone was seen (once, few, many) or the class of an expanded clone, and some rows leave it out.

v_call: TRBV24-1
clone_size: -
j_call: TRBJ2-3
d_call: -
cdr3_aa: CATSYVGSDTQYF
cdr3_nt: TGTGCCACCAGTTACGTGGGGTCAGATACGCAGTATTTT

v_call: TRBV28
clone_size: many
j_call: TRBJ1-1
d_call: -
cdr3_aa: CASSPPAGQTEAFF
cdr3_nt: TGTGCCAGCAGTCCCCCCGCAGGGCAGACTGAAGCTTTCTTT

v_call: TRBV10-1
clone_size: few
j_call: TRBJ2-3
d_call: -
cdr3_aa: CATSKANLGDTQYF
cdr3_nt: TGCGCCACCTCCAAGGCTAACCTGGGGGATACGCAGTATTTT

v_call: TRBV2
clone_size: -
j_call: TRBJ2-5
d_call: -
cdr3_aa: CASSLDWEGTQYF
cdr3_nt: TGTGCCAGCAGTCTGGACTGGGAAGGGACCCAGTACTTC

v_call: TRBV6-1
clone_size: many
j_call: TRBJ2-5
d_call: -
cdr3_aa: CASGVQETQYF
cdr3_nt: TGTGCCAGCGGGGTACAAGAGACCCAGTACTTC

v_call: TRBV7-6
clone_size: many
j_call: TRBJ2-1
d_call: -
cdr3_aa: CASSLSNEQFF
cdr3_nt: TGTGCCAGCAGCTTATCGAATGAGCAGTTCTTC

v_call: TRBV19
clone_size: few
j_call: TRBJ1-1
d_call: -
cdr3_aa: CASSMRAGVLIEAFF
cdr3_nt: TGTGCCAGTAGTATGAGGGCAGGGGTACTCATTGAAGCTTTCTTT

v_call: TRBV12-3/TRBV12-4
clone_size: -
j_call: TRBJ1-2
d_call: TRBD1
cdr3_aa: CASSFAGQKNGYTF
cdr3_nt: TGTGCCAGCAGTTTCGCGGGACAGAAGAATGGCTACACCTTC

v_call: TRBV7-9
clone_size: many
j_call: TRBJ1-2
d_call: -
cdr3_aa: CASSLWTNYGYTF
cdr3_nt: TGTGCCAGCAGCTTATGGACTAACTATGGCTACACCTTC

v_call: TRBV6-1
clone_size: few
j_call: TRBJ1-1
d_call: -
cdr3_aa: CASSYPGVRGVFF
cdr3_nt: TGTGCCAGCAGTTATCCCGGAGTCAGGGGTGTTTTCTTT

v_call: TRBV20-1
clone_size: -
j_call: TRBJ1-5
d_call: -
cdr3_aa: CSVSRDGHQPQHF
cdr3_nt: TGCAGTGTTTCCCGGGACGGTCATCAGCCCCAGCATTTT

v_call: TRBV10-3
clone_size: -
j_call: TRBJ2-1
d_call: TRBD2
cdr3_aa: CAISDHSGTSGYNEQFF
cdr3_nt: TGTGCCATCAGTGACCATTCCGGGACTAGCGGCTACAATGAGCAGTTCTTC

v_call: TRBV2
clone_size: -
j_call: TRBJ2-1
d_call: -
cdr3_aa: CASRGGGGVYNEQFF
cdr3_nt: TGTGCCAGCAGGGGGGGGGGCGGAGTCTACAATGAGCAGTTCTTC

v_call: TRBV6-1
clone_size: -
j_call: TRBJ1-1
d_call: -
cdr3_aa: CAIHERGPEGTEAFF
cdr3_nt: TGTGCCATTCACGAGCGGGGGCCTGAGGGGACTGAAGCTTTCTTT

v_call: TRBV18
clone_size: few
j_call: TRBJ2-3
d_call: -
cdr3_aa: CASSPQGLSTDTQYF
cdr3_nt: TGTGCCAGCTCACCACAGGGGCTCAGCACAGATACGCAGTATTTT

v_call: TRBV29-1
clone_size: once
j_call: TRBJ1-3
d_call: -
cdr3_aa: CSVSGQRSGNTIYF
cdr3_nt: TGCAGCGTATCAGGACAGCGCTCTGGAAACACCATATATTTT

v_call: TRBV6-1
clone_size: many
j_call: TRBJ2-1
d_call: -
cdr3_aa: CASSSDTVNEQFF
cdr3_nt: TGTGCCAGCAGTTCGGACACCGTCAATGAGCAGTTCTTC

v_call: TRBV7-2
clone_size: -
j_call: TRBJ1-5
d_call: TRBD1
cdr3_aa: CASRPGTGNQPQHF
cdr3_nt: TGTGCCAGCAGACCCGGGACAGGGAATCAGCCCCAGCATTTT

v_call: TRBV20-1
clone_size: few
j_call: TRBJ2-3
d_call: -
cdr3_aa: CSARERVKDTQYF
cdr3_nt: TGCAGTGCTAGAGAGCGGGTCAAAGATACGCAGTATTTT

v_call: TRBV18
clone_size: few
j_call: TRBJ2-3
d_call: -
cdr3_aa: CASSFSTVTDTQYF
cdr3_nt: TGTGCCAGCTCATTTTCTACCGTCACAGATACGCAGTATTTT

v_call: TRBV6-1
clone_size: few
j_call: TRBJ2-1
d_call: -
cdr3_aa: CASTVATPYNEQFF
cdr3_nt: TGTGCCAGCACGGTGGCTACCCCCTACAATGAGCAGTTCTTC

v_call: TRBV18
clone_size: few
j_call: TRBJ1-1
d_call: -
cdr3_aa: CASSPLTSGETEAFF
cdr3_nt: TGTGCCAGCTCACCACTGACTTCAGGGGAGACTGAAGCTTTCTTT

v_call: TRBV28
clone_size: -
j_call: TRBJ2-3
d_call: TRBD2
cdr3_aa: CASNIAGANTDTQYF
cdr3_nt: TGTGCCAGCAACATAGCGGGGGCCAACACAGATACGCAGTATTTT

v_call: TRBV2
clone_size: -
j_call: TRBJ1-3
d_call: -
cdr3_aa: CASSEGGHSGNTIYF
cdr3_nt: TGTGCCAGCAGTGAAGGCGGACACTCTGGAAACACCATATATTTT

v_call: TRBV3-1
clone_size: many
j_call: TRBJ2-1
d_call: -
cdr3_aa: CASQVGVEQFF
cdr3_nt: TGTGCCAGCCAAGTGGGGGTTGAGCAGTTCTTC

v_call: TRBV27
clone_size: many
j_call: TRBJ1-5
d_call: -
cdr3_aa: CASSLTINQPQHF
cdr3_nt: TGTGCCAGCAGTCTAACCATAAATCAGCCCCAGCATTTT

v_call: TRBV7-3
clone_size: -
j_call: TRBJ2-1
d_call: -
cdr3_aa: CASSIFGPRSTNEQSF
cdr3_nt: TGTGCCAGCAGTATTTTCGGCCCCCGTTCAACCAATGAACAGTCCTTC

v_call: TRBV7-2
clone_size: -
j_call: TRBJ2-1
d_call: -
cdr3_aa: CASSVSLESSYNEQFF
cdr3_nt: TGTGCCAGCAGCGTCTCACTAGAAAGCTCCTACAATGAGCAGTTCTTC

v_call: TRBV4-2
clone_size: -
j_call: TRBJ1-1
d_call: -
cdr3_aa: CASSRNRVGNTEAFF
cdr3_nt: TGTGCCAGCAGCCGGAACAGGGTTGGGAACACTGAAGCTTTCTTT

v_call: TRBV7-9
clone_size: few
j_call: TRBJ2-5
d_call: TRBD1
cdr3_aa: CASSKLARGQETQYF
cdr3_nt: TGTGCCAGCAGCAAGCTAGCCAGGGGGCAAGAGACCCAGTACTTC

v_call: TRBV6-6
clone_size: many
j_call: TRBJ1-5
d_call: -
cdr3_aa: CASSYYAGDQPQHF
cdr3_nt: TGTGCCAGCAGTTACTACGCAGGCGATCAGCCCCAGCATTTT

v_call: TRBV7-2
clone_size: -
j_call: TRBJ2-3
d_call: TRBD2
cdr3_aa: CASSLMGRESTDTQYF
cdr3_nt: TGTGCCAGCAGCTTAATGGGGAGGGAGAGCACAGATACGCAGTATTTT

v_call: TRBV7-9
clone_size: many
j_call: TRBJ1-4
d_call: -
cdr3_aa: CASSLGAGGEKLFF
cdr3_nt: TGTGCCAGCAGCTTAGGGGCAGGTGGTGAAAAACTGTTTTTT

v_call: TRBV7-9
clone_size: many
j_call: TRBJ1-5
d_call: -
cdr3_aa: CASSSASPAPYSNQPQHF
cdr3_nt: TGTGCCAGCAGCTCTGCGTCACCAGCCCCCTATAGCAATCAGCCCCAGCATTTT

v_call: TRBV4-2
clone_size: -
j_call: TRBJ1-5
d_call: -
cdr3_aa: CASSSLDRPGKPQHF
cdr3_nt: TGTGCCAGCAGCTCCCTCGACAGGCCAGGAAAGCCCCAGCATTTT

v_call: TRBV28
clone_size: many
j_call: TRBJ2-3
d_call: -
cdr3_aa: CATGDTQYF
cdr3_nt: TGTGCCACTGGGGATACGCAGTATTTT

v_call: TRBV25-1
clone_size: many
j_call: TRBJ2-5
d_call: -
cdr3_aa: CASSGWAVQETQYF
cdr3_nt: TGTGCCAGCAGTGGGTGGGCAGTCCAAGAGACCCAGTACTTC

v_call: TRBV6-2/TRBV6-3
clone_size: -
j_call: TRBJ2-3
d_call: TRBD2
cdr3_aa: CASRGLAGGTNTQYF
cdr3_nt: TGTGCCAGCAGGGGACTAGCGGGGGGCACGAATACGCAGTATTTT

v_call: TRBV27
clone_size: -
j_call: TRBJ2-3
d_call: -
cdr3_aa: CASSPRGTDAQYF
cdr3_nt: TGTGCCAGCAGCCCCCGGGGCACAGATGCGCAGTATTTT

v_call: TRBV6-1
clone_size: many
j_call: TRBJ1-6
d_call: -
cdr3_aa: CASSGTILKFYNSPLHF
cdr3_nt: TGTGCCAGCAGTGGGACCATTTTAAAATTCTATAATTCACCCCTCCACTTT

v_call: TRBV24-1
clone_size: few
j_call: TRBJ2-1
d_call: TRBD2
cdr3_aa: CATSEPGTSGGISYNEQFF
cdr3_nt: TGTGCCACCAGTGAACCCGGGACTAGCGGGGGGATCTCCTACAATGAGCAGTTCTTC